This T cell receptor (beta chain) originates from a study of blood T cell repertoires in COVID-19. Study details: Sites in the United States, Italy and Spain provided acute and convalescent COVID-19 samples.

Those enrolled, adults aged roughly 18 to 95 years, came from 25 or so US areas. V was clipped by 3 bases and J by 4 bases, with 13 bases between them. Germline lookup yields CDR1 LNHDA and CDR2 SQIVND (reference sequence). This CDR3 has 15 residues. Study processing details: Amplification from reference gene primers served as the basis for estimated nucleated cell counts. Assay: immunoSEQ multiplex PCR; the TCRdb copy retains only in-frame clones and omits some. The V and J calls and clone size were taken over from that table, and D and trimming were inferred from the DNA. The table includes under 200,000 clones, about 86% detected once.

The sequence came from a woman in her thirties or forties in a cohort exposed to, infected with or recovered from COVID-19 (not recorded which). Input material: PBMCs or T cells enriched from blood (not recorded which). The gene calls are TRBV19 and TRBJ1-5; D might be TRBD1 (5 bases). For the CDR3, the DNA is TGTGCCAGTAGTATGTCAGGGTATGGAAATCAGCCCCAGCATTTT. Protein sequence: CASSMSGYGNQPQHF.